Each of the 8 T cell receptor beta chains below was sequenced from the same sample in a study of beta chain features in type 1 diabetes. cDNA synthesis used the whole RNA isolate, giving expressed TCRB sequences. Produced via immunoSEQ multiplex PCR; TCRdb's table is partial and in-frame only. Of 600,000 to 750,000 clones in the sample, around an eighth were seen once. Overall study results and limits: All four CD4+ subsets from Type 1 diabetes patients carried moderately but significantly shorter TCRB CDR3s.

The antigens these receptors bind are not known. Input material: naive CD4+ T cells from blood. The receptors originated from a young man with type 1 diabetes.

The CDR3 DNA sequence: TGTGCCAGCAGCCAGAGCCTACAGGGACTGCGGGCCTACGAGCAGTACTTC. Its translation is CASSQSLQGLRAYEQYF. The genes are TRBV14 and TRBJ2-7; D possibly uses TRBD1 or TRBD2 (6 bases each). The CDR3 runs 17 residues. The germline V gene encodes CDR1 SGHDN and CDR2 FVKESK. Trimming removed 3 bases from V and 2 bases from J, with 20 bases in between.

This clone has only a few counts. The chain recombines TRBV6-7 with TRBJ1-1, with D maybe TRBD1 (6 bases). TRBV6-7 is an open reading frame, and its role is uncertain. The CDR3 is 13 amino acids. The germline V and J ends were trimmed by 8 bases and 0 bases, with 10 bases remaining between them. CDR3 coding DNA: TGTGCCAGCGGGGGACATCTGAACACTGAAGCTTTCTTT. Residues: CASGGHLNTEAFF.

This clone turned up a few times. The rearrangement joins TRBV7-9 to TRBJ1-1; TRBD1 agrees at 9 bases. The CDR3 has 16 residues. V gave up 0 bases and J gave up 3 bases; unmatched junction bases: 5. CDR1 is SEHNR, CDR2 FQNEAQ, per germline (reference sequence). The CDR3 DNA reads as TGTGCCAGCAGCTTAGCGGGACAGGGCTCGGACACTGAAGCTTTCTTT. Its translation is CASSLAGQGSDTEAFF.

Comment on this clone: Different DNA sequences within this sample yield the same CDR3. The J gene is TRBJ1-2, the V gene TRBV13, with D unresolved. The V gene lost 0 bases and the J gene lost 2 bases, with 4 bases spanning the gap. CDR1 and CDR2 from the germline V gene are PRHDT and FYEKMQ (reference sequence). The CDR3 loop spans 13 amino acids. The CDR3: CASSLGGNYGYTF. The CDR3 DNA sequence: TGTGCCAGCAGCTTAGGGGGAAACTATGGCTACACCTTC.

The chain carries TRBV5-1 and TRBJ2-5, with 7 bases aligning to TRBD1. The CDR3 contains 15 residues. Germline V gives CDR1 SGHRS, CDR2 YFSETQ. V lost 2 bases to trimming and J lost 1 base; unmatched junction nucleotides: 5. In DNA form, the CDR3 reads TGCGCCAGCAGCTTCTCGGGACAGACCCAAGAGACCCAGTACTTC. It yields the protein CASSFSGQTQETQYF.

This chain uses TRBV7-9 with TRBJ2-2; 11 nucleotides align to TRBD2. The CDR3 covers 18 residues. After removal of 8 bases from V and 0 bases from J, the junction contained 11 bases not matched to a gene. Germline CDR1 is SEHNR and CDR2 is FQNEAQ (reference sequence). The CDR3 loop is CASRRNPSGGTNTGELFF. As DNA, the CDR3 is TGTGCCAGCCGAAGGAACCCTAGCGGGGGGACGAACACCGGGGAGCTGTTTTTT.

The table lists this clone with a few counts. The genes are TRBV10-3 and TRBJ2-3; the D gene is possibly TRBD1 (7 bases). The CDR3 loop spans 18 amino acids. V was cut by 0 bases and J by 3 bases, with 19 bases left in between. The germline gives CDR1 ENHRY, CDR2 SYGVKD. The CDR3 region is CAISESAGGPRATDTQYF. The CDR3 DNA reads TGTGCCATCAGTGAGTCGGCAGGGGGGCCGCGGGCGACAGATACGCAGTATTTT.

This chain uses TRBV10-3 with TRBJ2-1; D not resolved. Germline V gene sequence: CDR1 ENHRY, CDR2 SYGVKD. The V and J ends lost 6 bases and 6 bases respectively, with 18 bases between them. The CDR3 runs 15 residues. For the CDR3, the DNA is TGTGCCATCAGCACCGATCAGTCCAGTACCAATGAGCAGTTCTTC. Translating it yields CAISTDQSSTNEQFF.